The clone carrying this T cell receptor (beta chain) came up a few times. Via MiXCR, TCRdb re-called the 5' RACE reads, giving one row per CDR3 protein. The sample consists of a few hundred thousand distinct CDR3 sequences, 4.1% of them appearing once. This record belongs to a study of T cells after yellow fever vaccination. The receptor's source is a man between 18 and 29 years old who received the YFV17D yellow fever vaccine. The sample was PBMCs, taken 5 days after the yellow fever booster vaccination.

The CDR3 reads CAISESSSPEQFF. The CDR3 DNA sequence: TGTGCCATCAGTGAGTCGAGTTCACCTGAGCAGTTCTTC. The rearrangement links TRBV10-3 to TRBJ2-1, with no clear D. In germline, CDR1 is ENHRY, CDR2 SYGVKD. The V end lost 0 bases, the J end lost 9 bases, and 9 bases lay between the germline ends. This CDR3 region has 13 residues.